These 7 T cell receptor beta chains were sequenced from one sample in a study of blood T cell repertoires in COVID-19. Assay: immunoSEQ multiplex PCR; the TCRdb copy retains only in-frame clones and omits some. The table has around 230,000 clones, roughly 84% seen once. The specimen was peripheral blood. The origin of the receptors is a man aged 40-49 years who had recovered from COVID-19.

The chain recombines TRBV6-5 with TRBJ1-2; a weak D match, TRBD1 (6 bases). Germline lookup yields CDR1 MNHEY and CDR2 SVGAGI. V was clipped by 6 bases and J by 2 bases, with 13 bases between them. The CDR3 consists of 14 residues. Here the CDR3 reads CASRPTGFNYGYTF. Here the CDR3 DNA reads TGTGCCAGCAGACCAACAGGGTTCAACTATGGCTACACCTTC.

The genes are TRBV29-1 and TRBJ1-1; the D gene is possibly TRBD1 (5 bases). CDR1 is SQVTM and CDR2 is ANQGSEA in the germline V gene. The CDR3 contains 11 residues. V lost 1 base to trimming and J lost 7 bases, with 7 bases between them. Here the CDR3 DNA reads TGCAGCGTTGAAGTGGGGGGTGAAGCTTTCTTT. Encoded protein: CSVEVGGEAFF.

The CDR3 is CSASRDRPNSPLHF. The CDR3 bases are TGCAGTGCTAGTCGGGACAGGCCAAATTCACCCCTCCACTTT. The rearrangement joins TRBV20-1 to TRBJ1-6, with TRBD1 matching 8 bases. There are 14 residues in the CDR3. Unmatched junction bases numbered 5, after V lost 3 bases and J lost 7 bases. Germline-derived CDR1 and CDR2 are DFQATT and SNEGSKA (reference sequence).

This rearrangement joins TRBV11-2 to TRBJ2-7; 8 bases align to TRBD1. Germline-derived CDR1 and CDR2 are SGHAT and FQNNGV. The CDR3 is 14 amino acids. Trimming took 3 bases from V and 4 from J; bases not matched to a gene: 5. The DNA for the CDR3 is TGTGCCAGCAGCTTCCGGGACAGGTCTTACGAGCAGTACTTC. Protein: CASSFRDRSYEQYF.

This clone came up a few times. V is TRBV7-2 and J is TRBJ1-5, with D perhaps TRBD1 (6 bases). Trimming removed 3 bases from V and 4 bases from J, with 13 bases in between. The V gene's germline CDR1 is SGHTA and CDR2 FQGNSA. The CDR3 has 15 amino acids. The CDR3 sequence is CASSFGTRENQPQHF. The DNA for the CDR3 is TGTGCCAGCAGCTTTGGGACAAGGGAGAATCAGCCCCAGCATTTT.

The chain is built from TRBV11-2 and TRBJ1-2; TRBD1 might be the D (6 bases). This CDR3 is 16 amino acids long. V was cut by 0 bases and J by 3 bases, with 14 bases left in between. Germline V gene sequence: CDR1 SGHAT, CDR2 FQNNGV. CDR3: CASSLDRGAPHYGYTF. As DNA, the CDR3 is TGTGCCAGCAGCTTAGATCGGGGGGCTCCGCACTATGGCTACACCTTC.

The chain couples TRBV6-1 to TRBJ1-5, with 8 bases lining up with TRBD1. Trimming removed 3 bases from V and 5 bases from J; junction bases left unmatched: 3. Germline V CDR1 and CDR2: MNHNS, SASEGT. The length of the CDR3 is 14 residues. The CDR3 DNA reads as TGTGCCAGCAGTGACAGGGGGCAGGATCAGCCCCAGCATTTT. It codes for CASSDRGQDQPQHF.